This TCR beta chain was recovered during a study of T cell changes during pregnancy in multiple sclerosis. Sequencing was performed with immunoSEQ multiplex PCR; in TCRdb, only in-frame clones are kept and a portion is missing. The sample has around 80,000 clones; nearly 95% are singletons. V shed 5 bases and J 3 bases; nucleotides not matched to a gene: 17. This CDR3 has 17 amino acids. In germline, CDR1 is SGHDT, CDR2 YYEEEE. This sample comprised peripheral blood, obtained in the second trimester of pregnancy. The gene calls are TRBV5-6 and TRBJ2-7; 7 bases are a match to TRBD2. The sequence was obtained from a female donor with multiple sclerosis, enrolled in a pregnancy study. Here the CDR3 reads CASRRDYRGIFNYEQYF. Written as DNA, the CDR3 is TGTGCCAGCAGAAGGGACTACCGAGGGATTTTCAACTACGAGCAGTACTTC.